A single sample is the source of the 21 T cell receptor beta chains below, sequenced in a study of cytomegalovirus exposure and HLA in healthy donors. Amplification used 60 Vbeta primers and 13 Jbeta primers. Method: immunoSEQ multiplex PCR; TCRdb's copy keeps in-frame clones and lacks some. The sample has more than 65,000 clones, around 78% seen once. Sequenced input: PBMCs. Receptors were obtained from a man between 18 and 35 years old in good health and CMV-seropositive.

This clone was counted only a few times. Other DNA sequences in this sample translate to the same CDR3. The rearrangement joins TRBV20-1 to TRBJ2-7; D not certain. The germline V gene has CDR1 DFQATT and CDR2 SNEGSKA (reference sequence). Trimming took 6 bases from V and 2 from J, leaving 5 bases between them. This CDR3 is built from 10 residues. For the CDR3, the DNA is TGCAGTGCGTCTACCTACGAGCAGTACTTC. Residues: CSASTYEQYF.

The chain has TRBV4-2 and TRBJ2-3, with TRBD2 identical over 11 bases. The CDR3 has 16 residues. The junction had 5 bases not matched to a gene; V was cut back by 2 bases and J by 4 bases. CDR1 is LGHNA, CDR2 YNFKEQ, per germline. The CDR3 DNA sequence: TGTGCCAGCAGCCAACAGAGACTAGCGGGACCAGATACGCAGTATTTT. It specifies CASSQQRLAGPDTQYF.

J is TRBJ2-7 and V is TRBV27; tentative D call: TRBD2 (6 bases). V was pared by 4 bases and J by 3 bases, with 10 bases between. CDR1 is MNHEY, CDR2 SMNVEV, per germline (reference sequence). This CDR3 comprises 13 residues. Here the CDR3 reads CASSSGRHYEQYF. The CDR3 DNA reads TGTGCCAGCAGTTCTGGGAGGCACTACGAGCAGTACTTC.

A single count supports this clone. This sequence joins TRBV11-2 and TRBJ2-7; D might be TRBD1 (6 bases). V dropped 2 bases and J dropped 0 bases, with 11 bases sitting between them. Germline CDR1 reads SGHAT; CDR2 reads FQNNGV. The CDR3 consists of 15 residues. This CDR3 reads CASSLRGHSSYEQYF. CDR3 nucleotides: TGTGCCAGCAGCTTAAGGGGACACAGCTCCTACGAGCAGTACTTC.

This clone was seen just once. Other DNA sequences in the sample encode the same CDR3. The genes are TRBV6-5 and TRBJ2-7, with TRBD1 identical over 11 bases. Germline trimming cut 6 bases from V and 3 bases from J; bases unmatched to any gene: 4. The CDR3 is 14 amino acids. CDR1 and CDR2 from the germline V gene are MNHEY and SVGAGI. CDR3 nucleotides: TGTGCCAGCAGCTTCGGGACAGGGGGCTACGAGCAGTACTTC. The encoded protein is CASSFGTGGYEQYF.

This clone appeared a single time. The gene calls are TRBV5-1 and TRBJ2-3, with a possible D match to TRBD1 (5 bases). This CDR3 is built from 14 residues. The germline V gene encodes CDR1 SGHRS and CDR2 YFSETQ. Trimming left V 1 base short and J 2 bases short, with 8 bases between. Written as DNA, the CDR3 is TGCGCCAGCAGCTTGAGGGGCCACACAGATACGCAGTATTTT. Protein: CASSLRGHTDTQYF.

The DNA of the CDR3 is TGCGCCAGCCAGAGGAGACAGGAGCCTGCCCGATCCCGTAATCAGCCCCAGCATTTT. As protein: CASQRRQEPARSRNQPQHF. The chain uses TRBV5-1 and TRBJ1-5; the D gene is possibly TRBD1 (6 bases). V dropped 7 bases and J dropped 4 bases, with 30 bases sitting between them. The CDR3 extends over 19 amino acids. CDR1 SGHRS and CDR2 YFSETQ come from the germline V gene.

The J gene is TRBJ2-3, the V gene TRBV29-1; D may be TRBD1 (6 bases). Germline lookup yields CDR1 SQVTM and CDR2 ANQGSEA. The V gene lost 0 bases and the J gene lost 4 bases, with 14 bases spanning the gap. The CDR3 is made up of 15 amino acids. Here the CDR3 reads CSVEDQGRGADTQYF. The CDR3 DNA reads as TGCAGCGTTGAAGATCAGGGCAGGGGAGCAGATACGCAGTATTTT.

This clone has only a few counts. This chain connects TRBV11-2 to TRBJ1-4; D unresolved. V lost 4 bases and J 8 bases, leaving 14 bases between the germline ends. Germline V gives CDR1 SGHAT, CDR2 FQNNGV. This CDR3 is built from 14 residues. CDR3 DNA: TGTGCCAGCAGCTCTTACCTCGAGGGAGAAAAACTGTTTTTT. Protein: CASSSYLEGEKLFF.

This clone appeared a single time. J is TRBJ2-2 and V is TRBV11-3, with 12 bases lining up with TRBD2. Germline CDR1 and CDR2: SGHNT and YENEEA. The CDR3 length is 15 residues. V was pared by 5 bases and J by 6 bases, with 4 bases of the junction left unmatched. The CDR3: CASSPTSGSPGELFF. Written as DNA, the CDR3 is TGTGCCAGCAGCCCGACTAGCGGGAGTCCCGGGGAGCTGTTTTTT.

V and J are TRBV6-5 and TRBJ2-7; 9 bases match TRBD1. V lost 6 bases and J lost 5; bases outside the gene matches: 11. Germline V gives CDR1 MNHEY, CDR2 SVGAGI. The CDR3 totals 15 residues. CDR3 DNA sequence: TGTGCCAGCAGGGCCGGGACAGGGTTGGGAAACGAGCAGTACTTC. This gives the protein CASRAGTGLGNEQYF.

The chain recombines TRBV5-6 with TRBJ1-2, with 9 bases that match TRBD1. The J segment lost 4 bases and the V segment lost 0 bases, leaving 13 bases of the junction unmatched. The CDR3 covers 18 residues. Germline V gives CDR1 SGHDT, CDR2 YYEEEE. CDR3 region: CASSLESPPGQGSYGYTF. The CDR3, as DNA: TGTGCCAGCAGCTTGGAATCCCCGCCGGGACAGGGCTCCTATGGCTACACCTTC.

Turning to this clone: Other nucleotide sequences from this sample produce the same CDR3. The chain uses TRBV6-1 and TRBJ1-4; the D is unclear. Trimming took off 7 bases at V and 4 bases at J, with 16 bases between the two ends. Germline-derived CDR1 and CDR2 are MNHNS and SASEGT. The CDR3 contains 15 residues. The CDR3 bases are TGTGCCAGCACCTTCGCGGGCCAGAGTAATGAAAAACTGTTTTTT. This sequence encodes CASTFAGQSNEKLFF.

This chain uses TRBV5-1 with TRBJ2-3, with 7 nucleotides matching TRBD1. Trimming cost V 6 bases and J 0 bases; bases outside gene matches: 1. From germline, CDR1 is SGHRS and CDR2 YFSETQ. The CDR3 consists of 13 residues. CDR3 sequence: CASKGASTDTQYF. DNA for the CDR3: TGCGCCAGCAAGGGGGCAAGCACAGATACGCAGTATTTT.

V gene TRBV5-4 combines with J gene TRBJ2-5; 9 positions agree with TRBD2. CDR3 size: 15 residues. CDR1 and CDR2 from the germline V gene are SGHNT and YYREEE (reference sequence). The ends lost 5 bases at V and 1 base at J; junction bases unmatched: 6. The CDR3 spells CASSPTSGPQETQYF. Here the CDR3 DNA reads TGTGCCAGCAGTCCCACTAGCGGGCCCCAAGAGACCCAGTACTTC. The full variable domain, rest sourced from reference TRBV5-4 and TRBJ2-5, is ETGVTQSPTHLIKTRGQQVTLRCSSQSGHNTVSWYQQALGQGPQFIFQYYREEENGRGNFPPRFSGLQFPNYSSELNVNALELDDSALYLCASSPTSGPQETQYFGPGTRLLVL.

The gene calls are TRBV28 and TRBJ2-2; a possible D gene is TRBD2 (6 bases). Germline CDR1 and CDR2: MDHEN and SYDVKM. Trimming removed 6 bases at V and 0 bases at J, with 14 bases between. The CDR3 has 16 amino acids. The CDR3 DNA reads TGTGCCAGCAGACGAACCGGGACTTCGAACACCGGGGAGCTGTTTTTT. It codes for CASRRTGTSNTGELFF.

CDR3: CSVCLGISYEQYF. CDR3 DNA: TGCAGCGTTTGTTTGGGCATCTCCTACGAGCAGTACTTC. This chain links TRBV29-1 with TRBJ2-7; D uncertain. The CDR3 runs 13 residues. V lost 5 bases to trimming and J lost 0 bases, with 11 bases between them. Per the germline V gene, CDR1 is SQVTM and CDR2 is ANQGSEA.

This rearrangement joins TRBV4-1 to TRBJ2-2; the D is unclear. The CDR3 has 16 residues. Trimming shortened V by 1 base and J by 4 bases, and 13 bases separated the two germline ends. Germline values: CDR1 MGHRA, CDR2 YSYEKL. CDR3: CASSQVYDFGTGELFF. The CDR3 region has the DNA TGCGCCAGCAGCCAAGTCTACGATTTCGGCACCGGGGAGCTGTTTTTT.

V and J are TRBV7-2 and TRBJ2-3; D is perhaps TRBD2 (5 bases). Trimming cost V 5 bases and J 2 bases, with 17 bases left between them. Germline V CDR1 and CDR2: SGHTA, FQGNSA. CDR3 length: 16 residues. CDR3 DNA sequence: TGTGCCAGCAGCGCCGAGGGTCGGGAACCCACAGATACGCAGTATTTT. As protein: CASSAEGREPTDTQYF.

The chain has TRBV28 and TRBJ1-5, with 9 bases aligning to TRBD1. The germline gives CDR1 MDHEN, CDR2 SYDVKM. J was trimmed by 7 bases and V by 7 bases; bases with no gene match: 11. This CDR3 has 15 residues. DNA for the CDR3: TGTGCCAGCACGGGAACGGACAGGGGAGAGCAGCCCCAGCATTTT. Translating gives CASTGTDRGEQPQHF.

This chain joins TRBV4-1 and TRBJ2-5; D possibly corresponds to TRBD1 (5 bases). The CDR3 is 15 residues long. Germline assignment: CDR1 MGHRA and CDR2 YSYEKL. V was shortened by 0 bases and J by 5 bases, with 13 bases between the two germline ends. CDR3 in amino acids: CASSQEGQGDETQYF. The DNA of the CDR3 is TGCGCCAGCAGCCAAGAAGGGCAGGGTGACGAGACCCAGTACTTC.